This T cell receptor (beta chain) was sequenced for a study of CD8 T cells in Susac syndrome. Study information: Treatment status at blood draw for the Susac syndrome patients was therapy-naive, corticosteroids, or intravenous immunoglobulin alone.

General study results and limits: The CD4+ T cell repertoires of Susac syndrome were found to show no clonal expansion.

CD8+ and CD4+ T cells taken from blood had their TCR beta sequenced. The CD8+ and CD4+ T cells were isolated magnetically using a negative isolation approach, whereas the TEMRA cells were enriched by FACS. An input of roughly 0.45 to 1 ug of RNA was subjected to reverse transcription using random hexamers. TCRdb analysed the immunoSEQ multiplex PCR reads with MiXCR anew, one entry per CDR3 protein. The sample gives about 240,000 distinct CDR3 sequences, about 96% of which show up once; roughly 0.1% is in the top ten. V lost 10 bases and J lost 0, with 13 bases in between. This CDR3 spans 14 amino acids. As for this clonotype: Antigen specificity is unknown.

The sequenced material came from CD4+ T cells from PBMCs. The receptor's source is a human donor with Susac syndrome. The genes are TRBV12-3 or TRBV12-4 and TRBJ2-1; weak D call: TRBD2 (6 bases). The chain's CDR3 is CATGRGSSYNEQFF. The DNA of the CDR3 is TGTGCCACCGGGCGGGGAAGCTCCTACAATGAGCAGTTCTTC.